This T cell receptor beta chain was sequenced for a study of blood T cell repertoires in COVID-19. Study-wide context: Samples representing acute and convalescent COVID-19 were sourced from the United States, Italy and Spain. Nucleic acid was either cDNA or gDNA, and it came from T cells, B-cell-depleted T cells, or PBMCs.

V lost 1 base and J 4 bases, leaving 24 bases between the germline ends. Germline values: CDR1 SGHRS, CDR2 YFSETQ. CDR3 length: 18 amino acids. Sequencing was performed with immunoSEQ multiplex PCR; in TCRdb, only in-frame clones are kept and a portion is missing. This sample has over 150,000 clones, with around 80% found just once. The rearrangement links TRBV5-1 to TRBJ2-7; a weak D match, TRBD1 (6 bases). Sample: peripheral blood. This receptor was taken from an elderly woman with active or convalescent COVID-19. The DNA for the CDR3 is TGCGCCAGCAGCTTGAGGCTGAGGACAGCTACTAAAATTTACGAGCAGTACTTC. It is translated as CASSLRLRTATKIYEQYF. Based on the CDR3 plus reference TRBV5-1 and TRBJ2-7, the full variable domain is KAGVTQTPRYLIKTRGQQVTLSCSPISGHRSVSWYQQTPGQGLQFLFEYFSETQRNKGNFPGRFSGRQFSNSRSEMNVSTLELGDSALYLCASSLRLRTATKIYEQYFGPGTRLTVT.